This T cell receptor beta chain was recovered during a study of T cell clusters in autoimmune cytopenias. Study results and caveats: Clustering suggested that physiological T cell clusters were missing in primary autoimmune cytopenia patients. No cluster-lack signature appeared between secondary cytopenia and chronic lymphocytic leukemia patients, apparently due to lymphoma masking.

The CDR3 runs to 16 residues. Multiplex touch-down PCR amplified TRB using TRB-A and TRB-B pools in one tube. TCRdb re-called the multiplex PCR reads and shows each CDR3 protein once, DNA omitted. The sample data list several thousand distinct CDR3 sequences. Tens of thousands of genome equivalents of blood DNA were amplified for TRB. In the case of this clonotype: Its antigen is unidentified.

The data were also submitted as part of a second study, on T cell repertoires in aging, cancer and after chemotherapy. That source notes: Compared with age-matched healthy donors, untreated hematological or solid cancer patients showed higher blood TCR clonality. In each cancer cohort, median generation probability increased across chemotherapy, suggesting thymic output rebounded.

The chain joins TRBV12-3 or TRBV12-4 to TRBJ2-1; the D call from TCRdb, TRBD2, cannot be confirmed without DNA. Sequenced: peripheral blood. This receptor was obtained from a human donor in good health. CDR3 protein: CASRPRVAGERSEQFF.